Following are 23 T cell receptor beta chains from one sample sequenced in a study of T cell responses to AZD1222 COVID-19 vaccine. The method was immunoSEQ multiplex PCR; TCRdb's version includes in-frame clones alone and lacks a portion of them. The sample consists of roughly 78,000 clones, around four fifths of them appearing once. The sequences come from peripheral blood, collected on day 0 of AZD1222 vaccination. These receptors were collected from an adult in good health.

The DNA of the CDR3 is TGTGCCAGCAGCGTAGTATCAGGGAATGAGCAGTTCTTC. Translating gives CASSVVSGNEQFF. V gene TRBV9 combines with J gene TRBJ2-1; possibly TRBD1 for D (5 bases). The CDR3 consists of 13 residues. Trimming cost V 0 bases and J 7 bases, with 8 bases left between them. From germline, CDR1 is SGDLS and CDR2 YYNGEE. Together with reference TRBV9 and TRBJ2-1, the CDR3 gives the full variable domain: DSGVTQTPKHLITATGQRVTLRCSPRSGDLSVYWYQQSLDQGLQFLIQYYNGEERAKGNILERFSAQQFPDLHSELNLSSLELGDSALYFCASSVVSGNEQFFGPGTRLTVL.

This clone was found a few times. J is TRBJ2-1 and V is TRBV5-6; 12 positions agree with TRBD2. There are 18 residues in the CDR3. V dropped 7 bases and J dropped 7; count of bases not matched to a gene: 18. Germline V gene data show CDR1 as SGHDT and CDR2 as YYEEEE. This CDR3 is CASGRRTSGITSGNEQFF. In DNA, the CDR3 is TGTGCCAGCGGGAGGCGGACTAGCGGGATAACTTCAGGGAATGAGCAGTTCTTC.

The V and J genes are TRBV19 and TRBJ1-5; a possible D gene is TRBD1 (6 bases). Germline CDR1 is LNHDA and CDR2 is SQIVND (reference sequence). The CDR3 consists of 13 residues. V was cut by 11 bases and J by 5 bases, with 16 bases left in between. CDR3 protein: CASAQGFYQPQHF. The DNA of the CDR3 is TGTGCCTCCGCGCAGGGGTTTTATCAGCCCCAGCATTTT.

The chain combines TRBV19 with TRBJ1-1, with D uncertain. This CDR3 spans 16 amino acids. Trimming shortened V by 5 bases and J by 1 base, and 17 bases separated the two germline ends. Germline V gene lookup returns CDR1 LNHDA and CDR2 SQIVND (reference sequence). In nucleotides, the CDR3 is TGTGCCAGTAGTGCCGTATCCCGGACGGAGAACACTGAAGCTTTCTTT. Amino acid sequence: CASSAVSRTENTEAFF. The variable domain in full, completed from reference TRBV19 and TRBJ1-1, reads DGGITQSPKYLFRKEGQNVTLSCEQNLNHDAMYWYRQDPGQGLRLIYYSQIVNDFQKGDIAEGYSVSREKKESFPLTVTSAQKNPTAFYLCASSAVSRTENTEAFFGQGTRLTVV.

The V gene is TRBV29-1, the J gene TRBJ2-5; the match to TRBD1 covers 7 bases. The germline V gene has CDR1 SQVTM and CDR2 ANQGSEA. V lost 5 bases to trimming and J lost 1 base; unmatched junction nucleotides: 1. The CDR3 has 12 amino acids. CDR3: CSVRTGQETQYF. The CDR3 coding sequence is TGCAGCGTTCGGACAGGCCAAGAGACCCAGTACTTC.

The chain combines TRBV27 with TRBJ1-3; D is unclear. The CDR3 spans 14 residues. CDR1 MNHEY and CDR2 SMNVEV come from the germline V gene (reference sequence). V was trimmed by 8 bases and J by 2 bases, leaving 13 bases between them. This chain's CDR3 is CASRALGAGNTIYF. DNA of the CDR3: TGTGCCAGCCGGGCCCTCGGGGCTGGAAACACCATATATTTT.

The chain carries TRBV19 and TRBJ1-1; D is possibly TRBD1 (5 bases). The CDR3 covers 14 residues. Per germline, CDR1 LNHDA and CDR2 SQIVND (reference sequence). Trimming cost V 2 bases and J 1 base, with 8 bases left between them. Written as DNA, the CDR3 is TGTGCCAGTAGTATAACAGGAGGGAACACTGAAGCTTTCTTT. Protein: CASSITGGNTEAFF.

The chain combines TRBV9 with TRBJ1-2; D is ambiguous. The CDR3 is 14 amino acids. Germline-derived CDR1 and CDR2 are SGDLS and YYNGEE. Trimming removed 0 bases at V and 1 base at J, with 7 bases between. The CDR3 nucleotides read TGTGCCAGCAGCGTAGAGGGCAGTAACTATGGCTACACCTTC. Its protein is CASSVEGSNYGYTF.

This chain connects TRBV2 to TRBJ1-1; the match to TRBD1 covers 8 bases. V lost 7 bases, J lost 7 bases, and 8 bases stayed unmatched. Per the germline V gene, CDR1 is SNHLY and CDR2 is FYNNEI. This CDR3 is 13 amino acids long. CDR3 nucleotides: TGTGCCAGCACTATACGGGACAGGAGTGAAGCTTTCTTT. It is translated as CASTIRDRSEAFF. The full variable domain, completed using reference TRBV2 and TRBJ1-1, is EPEVTQTPSHQVTQMGQEVILRCVPISNHLYFYWYRQILGQKVEFLVSFYNNEISEKSEIFDDQFSVERPDGSNFTLKIRSTKLEDSAMYFCASTIRDRSEAFFGQGTRLTVV.

The chain combines TRBV6-5 with TRBJ1-2, with D maybe TRBD1 (5 bases). The CDR3 consists of 12 residues. Germline V gene data show CDR1 as MNHEY and CDR2 as SVGAGI. With 6 bases removed from V and 6 bases from J, the gap between germline ends came to 11 bases. The DNA for the CDR3 is TGTGCCAGCAGCTCAGGGACCCATGGCTACACCTTC. This codes for CASSSGTHGYTF.

This clone appeared a single time. The chain employs TRBV5-4 and TRBJ2-2, with D perhaps assigned TRBD1 or TRBD2 (5 bases each). CDR3 length: 16 amino acids. The germline CDR1 and CDR2 sequences are SGHNT and YYREEE (reference sequence). Trimming stripped 4 bases from V and 6 bases from J, with 19 bases between. The CDR3 nucleotides are TGTGCCAGCAGCCCCCCACGGGGACGGTTTTCCGGGGAGCTGTTTTTT. Protein product: CASSPPRGRFSGELFF.

This rearrangement joins TRBV12-2 to TRBJ1-2; the table gives TRBD1 as D, unverified against the DNA. TRBV12-2 is assigned pseudogene status. This CDR3 is 16 amino acids long. CDR3 nucleotides: TGTGCAAGTCGCTCTACCGGGACAGGGCCCCGATATGGCTACACCTTC. Translation: CASRSTGTGPRYGYTF.

V gene TRBV12-3 or TRBV12-4 combines with J gene TRBJ2-7, with D perhaps matching TRBD1 (5 bases). The CDR3 sequence is 13 residues long. With 4 bases removed from V and 3 bases from J, the gap between germline ends came to 10 bases. CDR3 protein: CASSSDQGYEQYF. The CDR3 DNA sequence: TGTGCCAGCAGTTCAGACCAGGGCTACGAGCAGTACTTC.

This sequence joins TRBV5-3 and TRBJ1-1, with TRBD1 matching over 7 bases. TRBV5-3 is an ORF, with its function uncertain. Losses at the gene ends were 4 bases for V and 3 bases for J; bases not matched to a gene: 9. The CDR3 has 15 amino acids. CDR3 nucleotide sequence: TGTGCCAGAAGCGGTCGACAGGGCCGGGACACTGAAGCTTTCTTT. Protein product: CARSGRQGRDTEAFF.

V usage is TRBV30 and J usage is TRBJ1-2; 9 bases match TRBD1. Trimming took 3 bases from V and 3 from J; bases not matched to a gene: 5. The CDR3 covers 14 residues. The germline V gene encodes CDR1 GTSNPN and CDR2 SVGIG (reference sequence). The CDR3: CAWRGTGSYYGYTF. The CDR3 bases are TGTGCCTGGAGGGGGACAGGGTCTTACTATGGCTACACCTTC.

The V call is TRBV5-1, the J call TRBJ1-6, with 10 positions matching TRBD1. From germline, CDR1 is SGHRS and CDR2 YFSETQ. The CDR3 consists of 14 residues. V was clipped by 6 bases and J by 14 bases; unmatched bases: 11. The CDR3 protein is CASTPGTGDGTLHF. DNA for the CDR3: TGCGCCAGCACCCCCGGGACAGGGGATGGCACCCTCCACTTT.

The rearrangement uses TRBV6-2 or TRBV6-3 and TRBJ1-5; no definite D call. The length of the CDR3 is 14 residues. Per the germline V gene, CDR1 is MNHEY and CDR2 is SVGEGT. Deletions cut 3 bases from V and 3 bases from J, with 9 bases between. CDR3 region: CASSYAGFNQPQHF. As DNA, the CDR3 is TGTGCCAGCAGTTATGCGGGGTTCAATCAGCCCCAGCATTTT.

This sequence joins TRBV7-2 and TRBJ2-5; 7 nucleotides agree with TRBD2. With V trimmed by 2 bases and J by 4 bases, 7 bases remained unmatched. CDR3 length: 15 residues. CDR1 and CDR2 (germline): SGHTA, FQGNSA. The CDR3 coding sequence is TGTGCCAGCAGCTTAAGCGGGATCTGGGTAGAGACCCAGTACTTC. It specifies CASSLSGIWVETQYF.

The rearrangement links TRBV28 to TRBJ1-2; 7 nucleotides line up with TRBD1. Looked up from germline, CDR1 is MDHEN and CDR2 is SYDVKM. Trimming took 5 bases from V and 0 from J; bases not matched to a gene: 12. The CDR3 has 17 residues. CDR3 sequence (DNA): TGTGCCAGCAGTCGTACAGGGGAAACCCTGACTAACTATGGCTACACCTTC. Amino acid sequence: CASSRTGETLTNYGYTF.

The chain is built from TRBV7-9 and TRBJ2-2, with 7 bases identical to TRBD2. The junction had 3 bases not matched to a gene; V was cut back by 5 bases and J by 6 bases. The CDR3 loop spans 13 amino acids. In germline, CDR1 is SEHNR, CDR2 FQNEAQ (reference sequence). The CDR3 sequence: CASSPGGAGELFF. In DNA form, the CDR3 reads TGTGCCAGCAGCCCTGGGGGGGCCGGGGAGCTGTTTTTT. Full variable domain (remainder filled in from reference TRBV7-9 and TRBJ2-2): DTGVSQNPRHKITKRGQNVTFRCDPISEHNRLYWYRQTLGQGPEFLTYFQNEAQLEKSRLLSDRFSAERPKGSFSTLEIQRTEQGDSAMYLCASSPGGAGELFFGEGSRLTVL.

This clone was counted only a few times. The gene calls are TRBV27 and TRBJ1-6; a possible D gene is TRBD1 (5 bases). Germline values: CDR1 MNHEY, CDR2 SMNVEV (reference sequence). Trimming took 2 bases from V and 6 from J, leaving 8 bases between them. The CDR3 consists of 14 residues. CDR3 loop: CASSLGQSNSPLHF. DNA of the CDR3: TGTGCCAGCAGTTTAGGACAAAGTAATTCACCCCTCCACTTT.

This rearrangement joins TRBV2 to TRBJ2-1; D not certain. CDR3 length equals 12 residues. V dropped 0 bases and J dropped 8 bases, with 5 bases sitting between them. CDR1 and CDR2 from the germline V gene are SNHLY and FYNNEI. As DNA, the CDR3 is TGTGCCAGCAGTGAAGCGATCCATGAGCAGTTCTTC. It is translated as CASSEAIHEQFF.

The chain employs TRBV29-1 and TRBJ1-2; 9 bases are a match to TRBD1. The CDR3 has 12 amino acids. The J segment lost 6 bases and the V segment lost 7 bases, leaving 6 bases of the junction unmatched. The germline CDR1 and CDR2 sequences are SQVTM and ANQGSEA. DNA for the CDR3: TGCAGCGGGGGACAGGGCTCAGATGGCTACACCTTC. Translating gives CSGGQGSDGYTF.